This T cell receptor (beta chain) was observed in a study of blood T cell repertoires in COVID-19 (TCRdb year 2020). Describing the broader study: The collaborator samples originated in the United States, Italy and Spain and spanned the acute and convalescent phases of COVID-19. Sample metadata almost always included a de-identified subject ID, COVID-19 status, age in years and sex. Subjects who had been exposed to COVID-19, were actively infected with it, or had recovered from it provided the deeply sampled blood TCRbeta repertoires that made up the dataset. The samples were drawn from two sources: the first 160 participants of the ongoing ImmuneRACE study, and 1,200 or so subjects contributed by 6 global collaborators. HLA class I and class II types, where available, came from metadata supplied by the sample provider rather than from assay-based typing. The repertoires were made available in a free public database intended to serve as a resource for research on the immune response to SARS-CoV-2. The prospective study material was composed of cDNA or gDNA derived from T cells, B-cell-depleted T cells, or PBMCs. Study-wide conclusions, independent of this receptor: The quantity of clinical and demographic metadata differed by source and by participant and was supplied without curation.

With respect to this clone: Its antigen is not yet known. Base quality data are lacking; no much larger clone is found one base away.

Collaborating institutions collected whole blood in K2EDTA tubes following their own protocols. Collaborator samples were shipped for TCRbeta analysis as frozen whole blood, isolated PBMCs, or DNA extracted from either sample type. TCRbeta CDR3 regions were amplified from genomic DNA using the immunoSEQ Assay, a bias-controlled multiplex PCR. The original methods were these. Nucleated cell counts per sample were estimated from amplification of reference gene primers within the assay. To quantify the absolute abundance of each unique TCRbeta CDR3 rearrangement, sequence reads were collapsed and filtered. Productive Simpson clonality was computed per sample as the square root of Simpson's diversity index over productive rearrangements. TCRdb re-hosts the immuneACCESS table, in-frame sequences only. Its copies lack some clones; in the studies checked, an unresolved V gene accounts for under half of them, and the cause for the rest is not known. That table furnishes V, J and clone size, whereas the DNA furnished D and trimming. The sample contains 150,000 to 200,000 clones, approximately 86% of them found a single time. The top ten clonotypes cover roughly 3.3% of the sample.

Sequenced: peripheral blood. The receptor's source is a man between 65 and 80 years old with acute or convalescent COVID-19.

The encoded CDR3 is CASSLSLAGDPRETQYF. At the DNA level, the sequence is TGCGCCAGCAGCTTGAGTCTAGCGGGAGACCCGAGGGAGACCCAGTACTTC. The chain employs TRBV5-1 and TRBJ2-5, with 10 central nucleotides matching TRBD2. V is cut back by 1 base and J by 5 bases, with 11 bases in the junction unmatched. The CDR3 sequence holds 17 residues, the cysteine and phenylalanine included. The read is trimmed to its CDR3 DNA, 51 bases read in frame from base 1. CDR1 is given as SGHRS and CDR2 as YFSETQ, both from the germline V gene.